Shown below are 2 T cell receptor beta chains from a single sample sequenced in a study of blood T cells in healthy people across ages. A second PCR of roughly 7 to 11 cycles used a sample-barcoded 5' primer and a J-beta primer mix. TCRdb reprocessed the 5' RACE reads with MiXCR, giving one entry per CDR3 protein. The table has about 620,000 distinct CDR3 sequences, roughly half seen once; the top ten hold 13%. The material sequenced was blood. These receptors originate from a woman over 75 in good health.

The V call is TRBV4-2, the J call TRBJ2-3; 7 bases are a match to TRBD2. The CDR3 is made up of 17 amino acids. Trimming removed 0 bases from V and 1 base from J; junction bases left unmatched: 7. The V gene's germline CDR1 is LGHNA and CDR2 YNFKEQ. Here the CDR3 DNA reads TGTGCCAGCAGCCAAGATCTAGCGGCGGGCGGCACAGATACGCAGTATTTT. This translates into CASSQDLAAGGTDTQYF.

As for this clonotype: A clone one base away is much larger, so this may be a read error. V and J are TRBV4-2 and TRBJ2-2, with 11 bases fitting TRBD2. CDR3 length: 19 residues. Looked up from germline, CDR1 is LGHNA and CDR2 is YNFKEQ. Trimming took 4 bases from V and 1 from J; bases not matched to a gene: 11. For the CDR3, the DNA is TGTGCCAGCAGCCCCGGGTCTTCTAGCGGGGGGCTGAACACCGGGGAGCTGTTTTTT. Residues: CASSPGSSSGGLNTGELFF.